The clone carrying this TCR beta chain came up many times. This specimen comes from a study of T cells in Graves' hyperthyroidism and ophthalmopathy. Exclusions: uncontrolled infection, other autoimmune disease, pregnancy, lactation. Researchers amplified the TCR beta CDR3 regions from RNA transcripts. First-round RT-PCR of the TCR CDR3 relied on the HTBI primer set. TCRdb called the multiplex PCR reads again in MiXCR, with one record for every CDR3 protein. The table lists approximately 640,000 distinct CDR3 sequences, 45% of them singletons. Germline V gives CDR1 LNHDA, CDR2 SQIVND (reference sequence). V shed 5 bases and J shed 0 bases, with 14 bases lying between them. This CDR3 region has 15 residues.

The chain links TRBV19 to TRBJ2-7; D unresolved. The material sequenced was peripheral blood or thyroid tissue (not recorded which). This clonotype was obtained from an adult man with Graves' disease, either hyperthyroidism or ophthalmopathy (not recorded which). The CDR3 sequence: CASSATGRSSYEQYF. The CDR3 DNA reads TGTGCCAGTAGTGCGACGGGCAGGAGCTCCTACGAGCAGTACTTC.